This TCR beta chain was captured in a study of cytomegalovirus exposure and HLA in healthy donors. The V segment lost 4 bases and the J segment 11 bases; nucleotides outside the gene matches: 12. CDR3 length equals 16 residues. Germline-derived CDR1 and CDR2 are SGHNT and YYREEE (reference sequence). This clone was detected only a few times. A multiplex PCR was run with 60 Vbeta primers and 13 Jbeta primers. The repertoire was sequenced with immunoSEQ multiplex PCR; TCRdb's copy has only in-frame clones and lacks some. Seen here are about 110,000 clones, roughly 69% observed once, and the top ten hold 2.2%.

Sequencing was carried out using PBMCs. This receptor was taken from a woman aged 25 to 39 in good health and CMV-seronegative. The genes are TRBV5-4 and TRBJ1-6, with 10 nucleotides matching TRBD1. Written as DNA, the CDR3 is TGTGCCAGCAGCAGCGGGACAGGGGATTCAGGGGCACCCCTCCACTTT. Translation gives CASSSGTGDSGAPLHF. Full variable domain (outside the CDR3, taken from reference TRBV5-4 and TRBJ1-6): ETGVTQSPTHLIKTRGQQVTLRCSSQSGHNTVSWYQQALGQGPQFIFQYYREEENGRGNFPPRFSGLQFPNYSSELNVNALELDDSALYLCASSSGTGDSGAPLHFGNGTRLTVT.